The clone carrying this T cell receptor beta chain turned up a few times. The V segment lost 4 bases and the J segment 5 bases; nucleotides outside the gene matches: 10. The CDR3 extends over 17 amino acids. Germline loops: CDR1 MNHNS, CDR2 SASEGT. TCRdb re-derived calls from the RT-PCR reads in MiXCR, one entry per CDR3 protein. The profile covers about 680,000 distinct CDR3 sequences, with approximately 14% appearing a single time and roughly 3.9% taken by the ten largest. This TCR derives from a female donor in good health, serving as a healthy control. Material for sequencing was memory CD4+ T cells from blood. J is TRBJ1-5 and V is TRBV6-1, with 11 bases fitting TRBD1. CDR3: CASSGPRGTGGDQPQHF. The CDR3 DNA reads as TGTGCCAGCAGTGGCCCCCGAGGGACAGGGGGGGATCAGCCCCAGCATTTT.